The 32 T cell receptor beta chains reported below all come from one sample, sequenced in a study of T cells expressing NK-cell markers. TCRdb reprocessed the 5' RACE reads, with one entry per CDR3 protein and no DNA. This specimen shows around 260,000 distinct CDR3 sequences; the ten leading clones hold around 4.3%. The sample consisted of blood T cells: a sorted CD56 or NKG2C T cell subset, CD4+ or CD8+ T cells, or bulk PBMC T cells (not recorded which). The receptors stem from a woman aged 18-70 years in good health.

V and J are TRBV20-1 and TRBJ2-2; TCRdb reports TRBD1, a call that lacks DNA to check it against. This CDR3 region has 16 residues. CDR1 and CDR2 (germline): DFQATT, SNEGSKA (reference sequence). CDR3: CSATESDRGHTGELFF.

This chain links TRBV15 with TRBJ1-5; with no DNA, the TCRdb D assignment of TRBD1 cannot be verified. This CDR3 region has 17 residues. Germline loops: CDR1 LNHNV, CDR2 YYDKDF (reference sequence). CDR3 amino acids: CATSRDLGGTSNQPQHF. Variable domain in full (rest from reference TRBV15 and TRBJ1-5): DAMVIQNPRYQVTQFGKPVTLSCSQTLNHNVMYWYQQKSSQAPKLLFHYYDKDFNNEADTPDNFQSRRPNTSFCFLDIRSPGLGDTAMYLCATSRDLGGTSNQPQHFGDGTRLSIL.

V and J are TRBV12-3 or TRBV12-4 and TRBJ2-7; TCRdb names TRBD2, which stays unverified in the absence of DNA. There are 19 residues in the CDR3. CDR3 residues: CASSPAASARLAGGLGQYF.

The chain is built from TRBV6-2 or TRBV6-3 and TRBJ2-2; TCRdb's D call of TRBD1 is untestable without DNA. The CDR3 loop spans 14 amino acids. Germline V gene lookup returns CDR1 MNHEY and CDR2 SVGEGT. This CDR3 reads CASSNRVVTGELFF.

The chain joins TRBV6-1 to TRBJ2-5; TCRdb's assignment of TRBD1 cannot be checked, as there is no DNA. Germline V CDR1 and CDR2: MNHNS, SASEGT. This CDR3 has 16 residues. The CDR3 region is CASGPTGTPQGETQYF.

The chain links TRBV18 to TRBJ2-5; TCRdb returns TRBD1, unconfirmable since there is no DNA. Germline loops: CDR1 KGHSH, CDR2 LQKENI. The CDR3 runs to 12 residues. CDR3: CASSWAGETQYF.

The genes are TRBV6-5 and TRBJ1-3; TCRdb reports TRBD1, a call that lacks DNA to check it against. The germline CDR1 and CDR2 sequences are MNHEY and SVGAGI. The CDR3 runs 12 residues. CDR3 sequence reads: CASRQGADTIYF.

The chain joins TRBV7-3 to TRBJ2-1. This CDR3 is 15 amino acids long. Germline-derived CDR1 and CDR2 are SGHTA and FQGTGA. This CDR3 is CASSSVAAPYNEQFF. Full variable domain (missing parts from reference TRBV7-3 and TRBJ2-1): GAGVSQTPSNKVTEKGKYVELRCDPISGHTALYWYRQSLGQGPEFLIYFQGTGAADDSGLPNDRFFAVRPEGSVSTLKIQRTERGDSAVYLCASSSVAAPYNEQFFGPGTRLTVL.

This chain joins TRBV15 and TRBJ2-1. The CDR3 runs to 14 residues. Germline CDR1 is LNHNV and CDR2 is YYDKDF (reference sequence). The CDR3 here is CATSLLRLGNEQFF.

The V and J genes are TRBV3-1 and TRBJ2-2; as DNA is missing, the TRBD1 call by TCRdb cannot be tested. The CDR3 is 15 amino acids. CDR1 is LGHDT and CDR2 is YNNKEL in the germline V gene (reference sequence). This CDR3 reads CASSQRGRYTGELFF.

This chain connects TRBV5-6 to TRBJ2-2. CDR1 and CDR2 (germline): SGHDT, YYEEEE. This CDR3 has 14 residues. CDR3 residues: CASSFPSLVGELFF.

The V and J genes are TRBV5-1 and TRBJ2-7; TCRdb's D gene call, TRBD1, goes unchecked for lack of DNA. Per germline, CDR1 SGHRS and CDR2 YFSETQ. This CDR3 comprises 14 residues. The CDR3 is CASGGGRVPYEQYF.

This rearrangement joins TRBV19 to TRBJ2-1; TCRdb reports TRBD1, a call that lacks DNA to check it against. CDR1 LNHDA and CDR2 SQIVND come from the germline V gene (reference sequence). CDR3 length: 16 residues. CDR3 residues: CASSPRDVGKYNEQFF.

This chain links TRBV25-1 with TRBJ1-5; without DNA, the TCRdb call of TRBD1 cannot be checked. This CDR3 region has 13 residues. Looked up from germline, CDR1 is MGHDK and CDR2 is SYGVNS. CDR3 amino acids: CASSESGGQPQHF.

The chain joins TRBV6-5 to TRBJ2-2. This CDR3 region has 14 residues. Germline V gives CDR1 MNHEY, CDR2 SVGAGI. The CDR3 spells CASSYSKGTGELFF.

The chain recombines TRBV7-2 with TRBJ2-7; TCRdb calls TRBD2, which cannot be checked without DNA. The germline V gene has CDR1 SGHTA and CDR2 FQGNSA. The CDR3 consists of 15 residues. CDR3 residues: CASSLGGTSEYEQYF.

J is TRBJ2-7 and V is TRBV7-9; TCRdb's D gene call, TRBD1, goes unchecked for lack of DNA. Germline V lookup: CDR1 SEHNR, CDR2 FQNEAQ (reference sequence). There are 16 residues in the CDR3. CDR3 sequence reads: CASSLPGTGRTYEQYF.

V and J are TRBV28 and TRBJ1-2; lacking DNA, the TRBD1 call made by TCRdb goes unchecked. Germline assignment: CDR1 MDHEN and CDR2 SYDVKM. This CDR3 has 13 residues. The CDR3 reads CASRWTGGAGYTF.

V is TRBV19 and J is TRBJ1-5; TCRdb proposes TRBD1, but this gene call is untestable without DNA. Germline V gene sequence: CDR1 LNHDA, CDR2 SQIVND (reference sequence). The CDR3 has 15 residues. This CDR3 reads CASNSGRLGGQPQHF.

The V and J genes are TRBV4-3 and TRBJ2-7; TCRdb's assignment of TRBD2 cannot be checked, as there is no DNA. CDR1 and CDR2 from the germline V gene are LGHNA and YSLEER. CDR3 length: 14 amino acids. The CDR3 sequence is CASSQVEGTGEQYF.

J is TRBJ1-1 and V is TRBV19. The germline CDR1 and CDR2 sequences are LNHDA and SQIVND (reference sequence). CDR3 length: 16 amino acids. CDR3: CASSISKGPLNTEAFF.

The gene calls are TRBV20-1 and TRBJ2-5. Germline V gene data show CDR1 as DFQATT and CDR2 as SNEGSKA (reference sequence). The CDR3 runs 13 residues. The CDR3 spells CSARVDGQETQYF.

The chain couples TRBV4-3 to TRBJ2-2; with no DNA, the TCRdb D assignment of TRBD2 cannot be verified. Germline CDR1 and CDR2: LGHNA and YSLEER. The CDR3 has 16 amino acids. CDR3 protein: CASSQGLAGGTGELFF.

The chain couples TRBV29-1 to TRBJ2-5; TCRdb calls TRBD2, which cannot be checked without DNA. This CDR3 contains 14 residues. Germline assignment: CDR1 SQVTM and CDR2 ANQGSEA. CDR3 sequence: CSVDGVTSGETQYF.

The V gene is TRBV7-8, the J gene TRBJ1-3; TCRdb gives TRBD1 as the D gene, but with no DNA this cannot be confirmed. CDR3 length equals 18 residues. Germline-derived CDR1 and CDR2 are SGHVS and FQNEAQ. The CDR3 protein is CASSLAPVTGMGGNTIYF.

J is TRBJ2-3 and V is TRBV18; as DNA is missing, the TRBD1 call by TCRdb cannot be tested. Germline lookup yields CDR1 KGHSH and CDR2 LQKENI. This CDR3 is built from 16 residues. The CDR3 sequence is CASSPPDRGQKDTQYF.

The V call is TRBV7-8, the J call TRBJ2-7; TCRdb picks TRBD2, but there is no DNA to check that call. CDR3 length: 14 residues. Per germline, CDR1 SGHVS and CDR2 FQNEAQ. CDR3: CASSQSRELGEQYF.

The CDR3 here is CASSPSEQSYNEQFF. The chain couples TRBV9 to TRBJ2-1; TCRdb indicates TRBD1, and absent DNA this call remains unverified. Germline V lookup: CDR1 SGDLS, CDR2 YYNGEE. CDR3 length: 15 residues.

The chain employs TRBV7-2 and TRBJ2-3; TCRdb indicates TRBD2, and absent DNA this call remains unverified. Germline lookup yields CDR1 SGHTA and CDR2 FQGNSA. This CDR3 spans 18 amino acids. CDR3 loop: CASSLAGSMRGGTDTQYF.

The J gene is TRBJ2-7, the V gene TRBV20-1; the D call of TRBD1 rests on TCRdb alone, since no DNA is present to check it. This CDR3 contains 14 residues. Germline V gene data show CDR1 as DFQATT and CDR2 as SNEGSKA (reference sequence). CDR3 sequence: CSARHDRERYEQYF.

V is TRBV12-3 or TRBV12-4 and J is TRBJ2-1; TCRdb lists TRBD1, though no DNA is available to test this call. The CDR3 length is 17 residues. CDR3 sequence reads: CASSLGSGPLSLGEQFF.

The chain is built from TRBV4-2 and TRBJ2-3; TCRdb lists TRBD1, though no DNA is available to test this call. Germline V gives CDR1 LGHNA, CDR2 YNFKEQ. The length of the CDR3 is 17 residues. The chain's CDR3 is CASSHPRQGGGPDTQYF.